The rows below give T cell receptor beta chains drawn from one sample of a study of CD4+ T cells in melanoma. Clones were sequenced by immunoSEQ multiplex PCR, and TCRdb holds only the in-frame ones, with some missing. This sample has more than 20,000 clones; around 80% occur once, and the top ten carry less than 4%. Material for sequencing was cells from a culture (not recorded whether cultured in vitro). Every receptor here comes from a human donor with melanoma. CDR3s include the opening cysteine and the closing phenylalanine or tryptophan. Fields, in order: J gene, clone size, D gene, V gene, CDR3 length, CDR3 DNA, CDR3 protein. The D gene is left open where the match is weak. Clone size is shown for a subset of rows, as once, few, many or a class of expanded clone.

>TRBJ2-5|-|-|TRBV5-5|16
TGTGCCAGCAGCTTGGGGGCTTGGGGGATGAGGGAGACCCAGTACTTC
CASSLGAWGMRETQYF
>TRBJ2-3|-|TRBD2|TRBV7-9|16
TGTGCCAGCAGCTTCGATCCGGCTAGCGGGACAGATACGCAGTATTTT
CASSFDPASGTDTQYF
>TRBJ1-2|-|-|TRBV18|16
TGTGCCAGCTCATCAGCCACGACGGGAGGGTTGGGTGGCTACACCTTC
CASSSATTGGLGGYTF
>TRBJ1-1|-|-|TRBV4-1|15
TGCGCCAGCAGCCAAGTGTCAGGGGTTGGCACTGAAGCTTTCTTT
CASSQVSGVGTEAFF
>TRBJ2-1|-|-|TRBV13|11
TGTGCCAGCAGCTTAGAAGATGAGCAGTTCTTC
CASSLEDEQFF
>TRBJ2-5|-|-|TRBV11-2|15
TGTGCCAGCAGACCTCCCTATTCGTACCAAGAGACCCAGTACTTC
CASRPPYSYQETQYF
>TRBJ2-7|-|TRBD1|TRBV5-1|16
TGCGCCAGCAGCTTGGCCCCCGGGACAGAATTCTACGAGCAGTACTTC
CASSLAPGTEFYEQYF
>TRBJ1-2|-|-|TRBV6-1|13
TGTGCCAGCAGTGAAGACGGGCGATATGGCTACACCTTC
CASSEDGRYGYTF
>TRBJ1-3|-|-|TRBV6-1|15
TGTGCCAGCAGCGTCGACAGGCGCTCTGGAAACACCATATATTTT
CASSVDRRSGNTIYF
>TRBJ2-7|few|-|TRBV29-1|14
TGCAGCGTGCGACCTTTGACCTCGGCGGGGGAGCAGTACTTC
CSVRPLTSAGEQYF
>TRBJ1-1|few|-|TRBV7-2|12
TGTGCCAGCAGCTTGGGTAAGGTCGCGGCTTTCTTT
CASSLGKVAAFF
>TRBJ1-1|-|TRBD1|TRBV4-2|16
TGTGCCAGCAGCCCCACATTTGGGACAGTGAACACTGAAGCTTTCTTT
CASSPTFGTVNTEAFF
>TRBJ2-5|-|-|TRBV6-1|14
TGTGCCAGCAGTCTTGGACCGGGCGCGGAGACCCAGTACTTC
CASSLGPGAETQYF
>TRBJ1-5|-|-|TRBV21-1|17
TGTGCCAGCAGCAGCGTAACAGGCAAGGGCTCAAATCAGCCCCAGCATTTT
CASSSVTGKGSNQPQHF
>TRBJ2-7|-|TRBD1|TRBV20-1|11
TGCGGCGTACAGGGGATCTACGAGCAGTACTTC
CGVQGIYEQYF
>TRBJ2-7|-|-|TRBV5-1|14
TGCGCCAGCAAAGATTGGACAGCACCTTACGAGCAGTACTTC
CASKDWTAPYEQYF
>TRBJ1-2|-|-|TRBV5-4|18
TGTGCCAGCAGCTTGGAGATACGAACCCTGACGGCTAACTATGGCTACACCTTC
CASSLEIRTLTANYGYTF
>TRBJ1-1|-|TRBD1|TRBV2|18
TGTGCCAGCAGAGCTTACCGGGACAGGGGGCTCTGGAACACTGAAGCTTTCTTT
CASRAYRDRGLWNTEAFF
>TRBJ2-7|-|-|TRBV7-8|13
TGTGCCAGCAGCCCTACCATTAGATACGAGCAGTACTTC
CASSPTIRYEQYF